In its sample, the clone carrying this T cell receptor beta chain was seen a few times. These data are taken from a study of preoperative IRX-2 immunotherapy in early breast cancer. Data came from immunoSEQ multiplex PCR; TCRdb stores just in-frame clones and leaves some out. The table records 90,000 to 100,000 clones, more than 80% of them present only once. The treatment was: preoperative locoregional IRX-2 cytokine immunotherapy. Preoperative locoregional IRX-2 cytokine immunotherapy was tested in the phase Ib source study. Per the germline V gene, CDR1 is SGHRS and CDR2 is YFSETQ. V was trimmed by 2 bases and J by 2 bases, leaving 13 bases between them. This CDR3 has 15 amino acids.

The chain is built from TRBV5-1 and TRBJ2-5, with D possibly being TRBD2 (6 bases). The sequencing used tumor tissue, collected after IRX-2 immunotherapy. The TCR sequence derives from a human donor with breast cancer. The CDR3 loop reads CASSLPGLDQETQYF. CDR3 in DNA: TGCGCCAGCAGCTTACCGGGACTTGATCAAGAGACCCAGTACTTC.